The present T cell receptor (beta chain) was sequenced within a study of blood T cells in healthy people across ages. The CDR3 spans 13 residues. CDR1 is LGHDT and CDR2 is YNNKEL in the germline V gene (reference sequence). This clonotype was detected a few times. Relative to the germline gene, one junction end is altered; a read error may explain this. Primers used in a second PCR of roughly 6 to 11 cycles were a sample-barcoded 5' primer and a J-beta primer mix. Every cDNA was tagged by a template-switch adaptor with 12 random nucleotides. TCRdb itself ran the 5' RACE reads through MiXCR, one entry per CDR3 protein. The sample has 1.5 million to 2 million distinct CDR3 sequences; 28% are singletons.

Specimen: blood. This receptor was identified in a young woman in good health. This sequence joins TRBV3-1 and TRBJ1-6, with D unclear. CDR3 sequence (DNA): TGTGCCAGCAGCAAAGAGCAAAATTCACCCCTCCACTTT. Its protein product is CASSKEQNSPLHF.